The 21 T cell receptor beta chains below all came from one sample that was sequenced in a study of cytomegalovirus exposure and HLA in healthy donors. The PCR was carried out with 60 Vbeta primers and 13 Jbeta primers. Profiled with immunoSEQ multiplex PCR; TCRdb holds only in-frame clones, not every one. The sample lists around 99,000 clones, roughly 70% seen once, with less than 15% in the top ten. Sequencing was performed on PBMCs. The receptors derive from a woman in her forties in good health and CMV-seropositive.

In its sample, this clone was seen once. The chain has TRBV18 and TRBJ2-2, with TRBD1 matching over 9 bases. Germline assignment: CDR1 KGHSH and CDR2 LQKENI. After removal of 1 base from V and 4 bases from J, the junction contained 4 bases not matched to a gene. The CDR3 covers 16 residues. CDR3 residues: CASSPLGQGGTGELFF. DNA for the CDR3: TGTGCCAGCTCACCACTGGGACAGGGAGGCACCGGGGAGCTGTTTTTT.

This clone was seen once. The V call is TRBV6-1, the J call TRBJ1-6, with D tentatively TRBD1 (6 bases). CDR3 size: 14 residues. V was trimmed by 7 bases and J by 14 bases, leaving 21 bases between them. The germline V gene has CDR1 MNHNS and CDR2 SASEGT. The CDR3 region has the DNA TGTGCCAGCACCCGAGGGGGGGACCTAGGAACCCTCCACTTT. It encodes CASTRGGDLGTLHF.

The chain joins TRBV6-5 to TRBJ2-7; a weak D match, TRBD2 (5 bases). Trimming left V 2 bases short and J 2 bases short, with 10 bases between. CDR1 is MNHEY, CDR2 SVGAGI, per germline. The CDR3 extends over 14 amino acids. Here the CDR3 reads CASSYGGLTYEQYF. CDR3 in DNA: TGTGCCAGCAGTTACGGAGGCCTTACCTACGAGCAGTACTTC.

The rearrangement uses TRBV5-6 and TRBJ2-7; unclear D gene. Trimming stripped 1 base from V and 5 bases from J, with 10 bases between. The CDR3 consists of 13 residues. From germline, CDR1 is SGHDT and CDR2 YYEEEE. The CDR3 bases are TGTGCCAGCAGCTTGACAGATATCCACGAGCAGTACTTC. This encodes CASSLTDIHEQYF.

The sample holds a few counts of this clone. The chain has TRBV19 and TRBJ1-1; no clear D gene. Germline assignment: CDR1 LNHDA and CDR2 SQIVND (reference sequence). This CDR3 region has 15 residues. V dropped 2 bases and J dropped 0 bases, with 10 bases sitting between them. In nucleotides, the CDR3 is TGTGCCAGTAGTATATGGAGCAGATTGAACACTGAAGCTTTCTTT. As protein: CASSIWSRLNTEAFF.

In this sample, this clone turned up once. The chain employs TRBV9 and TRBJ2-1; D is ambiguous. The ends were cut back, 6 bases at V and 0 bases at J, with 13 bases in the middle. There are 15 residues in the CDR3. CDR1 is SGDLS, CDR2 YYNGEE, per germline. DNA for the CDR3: TGTGCCAGCACCTCCGGTTACAGCTCCTACAATGAGCAGTTCTTC. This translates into CASTSGYSSYNEQFF.

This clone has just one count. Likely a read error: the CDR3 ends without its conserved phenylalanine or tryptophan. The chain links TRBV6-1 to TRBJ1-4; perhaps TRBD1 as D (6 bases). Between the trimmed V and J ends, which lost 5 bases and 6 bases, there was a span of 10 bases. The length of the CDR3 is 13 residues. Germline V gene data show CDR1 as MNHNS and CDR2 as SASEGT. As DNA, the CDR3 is TGTGCCAGCAGTAGGTCAGGGGATGAAAAACTGTTTGTT. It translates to CASSRSGDEKLFV.

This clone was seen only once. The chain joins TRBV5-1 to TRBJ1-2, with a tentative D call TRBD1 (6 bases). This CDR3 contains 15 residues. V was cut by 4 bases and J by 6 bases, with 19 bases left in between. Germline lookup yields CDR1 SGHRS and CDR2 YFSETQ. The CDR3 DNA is TGCGCCAGCAGCCCTGACAGGCCCCAGGATAATGGCTACACCTTC. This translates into CASSPDRPQDNGYTF. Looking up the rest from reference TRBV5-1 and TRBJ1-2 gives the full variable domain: KAGVTQTPRYLIKTRGQQVTLSCSPISGHRSVSWYQQTPGQGLQFLFEYFSETQRNKGNFPGRFSGRQFSNSRSEMNVSTLELGDSALYLCASSPDRPQDNGYTFGSGTRLTVV.

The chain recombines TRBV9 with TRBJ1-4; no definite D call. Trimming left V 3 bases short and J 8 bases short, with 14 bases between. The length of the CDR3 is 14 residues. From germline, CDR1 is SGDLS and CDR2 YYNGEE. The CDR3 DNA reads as TGTGCCAGCAGCGCGAAAAACCGGGGAGAAAAACTGTTTTTT. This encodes CASSAKNRGEKLFF. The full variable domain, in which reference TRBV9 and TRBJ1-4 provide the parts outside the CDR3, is DSGVTQTPKHLITATGQRVTLRCSPRSGDLSVYWYQQSLDQGLQFLIQYYNGEERAKGNILERFSAQQFPDLHSELNLSSLELGDSALYFCASSAKNRGEKLFFGSGTQLSVL.

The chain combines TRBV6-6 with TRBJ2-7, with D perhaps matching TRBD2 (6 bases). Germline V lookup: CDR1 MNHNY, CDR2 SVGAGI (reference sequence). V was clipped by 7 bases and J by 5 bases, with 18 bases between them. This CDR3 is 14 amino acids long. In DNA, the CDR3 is TGTGCCAGCACCCGTGATGCGGGGACCGACGAGCAGTACTTC. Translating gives CASTRDAGTDEQYF.

The CDR3 DNA sequence: TGTGCCAGCAGCTTAGGGGGGGGTCAATCGTACCAAGAGACCCAGTACTTC. Translation: CASSLGGGQSYQETQYF. The chain couples TRBV5-8 to TRBJ2-5; tentative D call: TRBD2 (7 bases). The germline V and J ends were trimmed by 2 bases and 0 bases, with 17 bases remaining between them. CDR1 is SGHTS, CDR2 YDEGEE, per germline. CDR3 length equals 17 residues.

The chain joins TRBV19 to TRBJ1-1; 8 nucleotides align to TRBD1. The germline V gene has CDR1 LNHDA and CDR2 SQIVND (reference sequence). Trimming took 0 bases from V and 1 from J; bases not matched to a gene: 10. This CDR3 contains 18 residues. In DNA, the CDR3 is TGTGCCAGTAGTATAGATCCAAGCTCCGGGACAGGGAACACTGAAGCTTTCTTT. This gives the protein CASSIDPSSGTGNTEAFF.

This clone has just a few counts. CDR3 protein: CASSLTGGNTEAFF. The CDR3 DNA sequence: TGTGCCAGCAGCTTAACAGGGGGGAACACTGAAGCTTTCTTT. The chain carries TRBV7-8 and TRBJ1-1; 8 positions match TRBD1. J lost 1 base, V lost 2 bases, and 0 bases had no gene match. CDR3 length: 14 residues. CDR1 is SGHVS, CDR2 FQNEAQ, per germline.

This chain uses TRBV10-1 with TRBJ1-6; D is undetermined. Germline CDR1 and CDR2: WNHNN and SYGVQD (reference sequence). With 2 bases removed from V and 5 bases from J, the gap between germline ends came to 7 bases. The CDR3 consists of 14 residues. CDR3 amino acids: CASSEESDNSPLHF. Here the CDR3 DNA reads TGCGCCAGCAGTGAGGAGAGCGATAATTCACCCCTCCACTTT.

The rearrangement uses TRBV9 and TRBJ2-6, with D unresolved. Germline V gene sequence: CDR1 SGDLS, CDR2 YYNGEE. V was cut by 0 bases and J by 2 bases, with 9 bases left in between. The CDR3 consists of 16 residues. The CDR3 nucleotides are TGTGCCAGCAGCGTAGAGGCGGTCCCTGGGGCCAACGTCCTGACTTTC. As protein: CASSVEAVPGANVLTF.

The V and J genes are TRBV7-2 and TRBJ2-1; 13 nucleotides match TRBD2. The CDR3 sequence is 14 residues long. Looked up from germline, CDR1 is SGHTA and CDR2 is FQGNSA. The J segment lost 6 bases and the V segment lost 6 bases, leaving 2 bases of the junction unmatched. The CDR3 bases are TGTGCCAGCAGAACTAGCGGGGGGGCCAATGAGCAGTTCTTC. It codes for CASRTSGGANEQFF.

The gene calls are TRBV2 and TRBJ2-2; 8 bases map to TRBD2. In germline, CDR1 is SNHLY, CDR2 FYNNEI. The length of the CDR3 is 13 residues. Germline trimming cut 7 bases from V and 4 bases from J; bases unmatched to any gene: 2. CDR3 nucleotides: TGTGCCAGCAAGGCGGGGGGCACCGGGGAGCTGTTTTTT. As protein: CASKAGGTGELFF.

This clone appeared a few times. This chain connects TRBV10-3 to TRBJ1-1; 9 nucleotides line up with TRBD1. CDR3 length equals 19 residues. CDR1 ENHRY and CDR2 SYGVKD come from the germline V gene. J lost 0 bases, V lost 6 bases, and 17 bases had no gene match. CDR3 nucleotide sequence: TGTGCCATCAGCAAGACATTGGACAGGGGCCAGGAAATGAACACTGAAGCTTTCTTT. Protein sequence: CAISKTLDRGQEMNTEAFF.

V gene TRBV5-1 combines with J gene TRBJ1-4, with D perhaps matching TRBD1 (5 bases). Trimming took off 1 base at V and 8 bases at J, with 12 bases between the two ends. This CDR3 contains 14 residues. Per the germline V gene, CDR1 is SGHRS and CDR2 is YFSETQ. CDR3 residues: CASSLRGDQEKLFF. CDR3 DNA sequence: TGCGCCAGCAGCTTGCGGGGGGATCAGGAAAAACTGTTTTTT.

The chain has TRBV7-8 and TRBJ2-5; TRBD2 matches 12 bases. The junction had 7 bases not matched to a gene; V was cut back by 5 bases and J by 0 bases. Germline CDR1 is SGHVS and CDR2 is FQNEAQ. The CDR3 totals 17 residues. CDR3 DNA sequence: TGTGCCAGCAGCCAACGGACTAGCGGGGCGAACCAAGAGACCCAGTACTTC. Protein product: CASSQRTSGANQETQYF.

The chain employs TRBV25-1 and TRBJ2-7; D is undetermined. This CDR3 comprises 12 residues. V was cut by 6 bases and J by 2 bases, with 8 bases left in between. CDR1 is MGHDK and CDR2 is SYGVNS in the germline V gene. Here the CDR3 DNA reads TGTGCCAGCAGCCATAGTGCCTACGAGCAGTACTTC. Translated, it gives CASSHSAYEQYF.